What follows are 8 T cell receptor beta chains derived from one specimen sequenced in a study of T cells in tuberculosis. Some clones are missing from TCRdb's copy, which holds only in-frame ones; the method was immunoSEQ multiplex PCR. This sample carries about 44,000 clones, 90% to 95% of them seen once, and the ten largest clones take over 6.5%. Sequences were obtained from PBMCs. Receptors were obtained from a donor aged 10-30 years with latent tuberculosis or without tuberculosis infection.

This chain links TRBV19 with TRBJ2-1; no firm D call. The CDR3 spans 13 residues. V was cut by 1 base and J by 7 bases, with 8 bases left in between. Germline CDR1 LNHDA, CDR2 SQIVND (reference sequence). Written as DNA, the CDR3 is TGTGCCAGTAGTATAGGTAGCTGGAATGAGCAGTTCTTC. It is translated as CASSIGSWNEQFF.

The chain has TRBV19 and TRBJ2-7; D is undetermined. Germline V gene sequence: CDR1 LNHDA, CDR2 SQIVND (reference sequence). This CDR3 has 13 amino acids. The V end lost 3 bases, the J end lost 0 bases, and 6 bases lay between the germline ends. CDR3 in DNA: TGTGCCAGTAGTATGGGCTCCTCCTACGAGCAGTACTTC. It yields the protein CASSMGSSYEQYF.

The chain couples TRBV5-6 to TRBJ2-1, with D maybe TRBD2 (7 bases). Trimming stripped 9 bases from V and 2 bases from J, with 15 bases between. Germline lookup yields CDR1 SGHDT and CDR2 YYEEEE. CDR3 length equals 14 residues. The CDR3, as DNA: TGTGCCACCTCAACGCGGGGGCCCTACAATGAGCAGTTCTTC. Its protein is CATSTRGPYNEQFF.

The V gene is TRBV5-1, the J gene TRBJ1-1; 9 bases map to TRBD1. V was clipped by 0 bases and J by 1 base; unmatched bases: 4. The CDR3 totals 16 residues. Germline V gene lookup returns CDR1 SGHRS and CDR2 YFSETQ. CDR3 residues: CASSLGTGDGNTEAFF. CDR3 coding DNA: TGCGCCAGCAGCTTGGGGACAGGGGACGGGAACACTGAAGCTTTCTTT.

The chain has TRBV6-6 and TRBJ2-3, with D unclear. The CDR3 is 13 residues long. Germline V CDR1 and CDR2: MNHNY, SVGAGI (reference sequence). V was clipped by 2 bases and J by 1 base, with 4 bases between them. The CDR3 DNA reads as TGTGCCAGCAGTTACCCGGGCACAGATACGCAGTATTTT. Translated, it gives CASSYPGTDTQYF.

This chain uses TRBV19 with TRBJ1-2; D is perhaps TRBD1 (5 bases). V was pared by 2 bases and J by 2 bases, with 12 bases between. Germline V gene data show CDR1 as LNHDA and CDR2 as SQIVND (reference sequence). The CDR3 is 15 amino acids. This chain's CDR3 is CASSIQAGKNYGYTF. CDR3 DNA sequence: TGTGCCAGTAGTATACAGGCAGGGAAAAACTATGGCTACACCTTC.

This clone came up once. V usage is TRBV19 and J usage is TRBJ2-4; TRBD1 matches 7 bases. Germline V gene lookup returns CDR1 LNHDA and CDR2 SQIVND (reference sequence). V was pared by 7 bases and J by 9 bases, with 9 bases of the junction left unmatched. The CDR3 totals 13 residues. The CDR3 DNA is TGTGCCAGTATGGGACAGCTGGAGGCCATTCAGTACTTC. Its protein product is CASMGQLEAIQYF.

The CDR3 here is CASSLLGQTDTQYF. The CDR3 region has the DNA TGTGCCAGCAGCTTACTGGGGCAGACAGATACGCAGTATTTT. The V and J genes are TRBV7-2 and TRBJ2-3, with D tentatively TRBD1 (5 bases). V gave up 2 bases and J gave up 3 bases, with 9 bases separating them. Germline assignment: CDR1 SGHTA and CDR2 FQGNSA. The length of the CDR3 is 14 residues.